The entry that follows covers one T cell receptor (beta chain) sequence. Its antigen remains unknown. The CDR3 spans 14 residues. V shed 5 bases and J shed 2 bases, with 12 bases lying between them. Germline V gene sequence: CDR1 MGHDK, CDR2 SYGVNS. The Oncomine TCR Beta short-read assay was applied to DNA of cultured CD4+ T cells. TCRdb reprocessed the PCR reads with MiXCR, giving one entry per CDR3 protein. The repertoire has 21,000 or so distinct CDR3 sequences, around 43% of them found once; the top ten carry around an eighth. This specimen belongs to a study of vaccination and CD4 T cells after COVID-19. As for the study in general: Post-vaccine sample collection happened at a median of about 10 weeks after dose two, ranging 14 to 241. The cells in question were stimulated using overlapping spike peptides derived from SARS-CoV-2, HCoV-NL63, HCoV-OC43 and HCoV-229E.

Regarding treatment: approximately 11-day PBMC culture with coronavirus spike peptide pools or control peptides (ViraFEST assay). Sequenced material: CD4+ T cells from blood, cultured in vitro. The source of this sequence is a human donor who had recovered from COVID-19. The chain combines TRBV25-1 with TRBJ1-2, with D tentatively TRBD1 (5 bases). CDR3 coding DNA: TGTGCCAGCAGTCCGGGGGGTATAAACTATGGCTACACCTTC. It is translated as CASSPGGINYGYTF.